The rows below give T cell receptor beta chains drawn from one sample of a study of blood T cell repertoires in COVID-19. Here immunoSEQ multiplex PCR was the method, and the copy in TCRdb shows in-frame clones only, minus some. The sample has around 250,000 clones, about nine tenths seen once. Sequenced: PBMCs or T cells enriched from blood (not recorded which). These receptor sequences come from a man between 18 and 35 years old who had recovered from COVID-19. The CDR3 runs from the conserved cysteine through the conserved F or W.

V gene: TRBV14
CDR3 protein: CASSQGKRWRTDTQYF

V gene: TRBV12-3/TRBV12-4
CDR3 protein: CASSLQVNTEAFF

V gene: TRBV24-1
CDR3 protein: CATSDLGLAGEHEQFF

V gene: TRBV19
CDR3 protein: CASRPGTGYYEQYF

V gene: TRBV18
CDR3 protein: CASSPQGGLRTDTQYF

V gene: TRBV7-9
CDR3 protein: CASSSWGVYNEQFF

V gene: TRBV7-2
CDR3 protein: CASSWRDASYEQYF

V gene: TRBV27
CDR3 protein: CASSLSTSGGGQFF

V gene: TRBV10-3
CDR3 protein: CAISELAANNEQFF

V gene: TRBV12-5
CDR3 protein: CASALGLAGVETQYF

V gene: TRBV4-1
CDR3 protein: CASSQDASGATDTQYF